This T cell receptor (beta chain) is from a study of blood T cell repertoires in COVID-19. The overall study: T cells, B-cell-depleted T cells, or PBMCs provided the cDNA or gDNA that served as material.

V was shortened by 3 bases and J by 11 bases, with 11 bases between the two germline ends. This CDR3 comprises 13 residues. Source study methods: From reference gene primer amplification, estimates of nucleated cell counts were derived. The protocol was immunoSEQ multiplex PCR, while the TCRdb copy is restricted to in-frame clones and leaves out a portion. D and trimming were read from the DNA, whereas the V and J calls and clone size are those reported in that table. The sample contains about 87,000 clones, around 86% of which appear only once. The chain has TRBV12-3 or TRBV12-4 and TRBJ1-6; D is unresolved. Sequencing was performed on peripheral blood. The TCR originated in a man aged 35 to 55 with acute or convalescent COVID-19. CDR3 DNA sequence: TGTGCCAGCAGTTTGGGGAGGACCGCACCCCTCCACTTT. Translation gives CASSLGRTAPLHF.